Shown below are 18 T cell receptor beta chains from a single sample sequenced in a study of T-cell reconstitution after alpha-beta-depleted transplantation in children. Preparation of the TCRbeta library used unique molecular identifiers. MiXCR, run by TCRdb on the PCR reads, gives a single entry per CDR3 protein. The sample has roughly 250,000 distinct CDR3 sequences, 8.2% seen once. The sample was PBMCs, mostly from graft donor cells, taken 180 days after TCRalphabeta/CD19-depleted stem cell transplant. The source is a male patient younger than 18 who had a stem cell transplant for acute lymphoblastic leukemia, so the T cells may come from the graft donor.

Ten or more counts support this clonotype. The chain carries TRBV6-2 or TRBV6-3 and TRBJ2-5; TRBD1 matches at 8 bases. The V gene end was trimmed by 5 bases and the J gene end by 5 bases; junction bases not matched to a gene: 13. CDR1 and CDR2 from the germline V gene are MNHEY and SVGEGT. The CDR3 extends over 16 amino acids. For the CDR3, the DNA is TGTGCCAGCAGTGGCTCTGGACAGGGATGGACGGAGACCCAGTACTTC. The encoded protein is CASSGSGQGWTETQYF.

This clonotype was counted at least ten times. The chain combines TRBV10-3 with TRBJ1-2, with D maybe TRBD1 (6 bases). Trimming took 7 bases from V and 4 from J, leaving 10 bases between them. The CDR3 spans 12 residues. Germline values: CDR1 ENHRY, CDR2 SYGVKD. This CDR3 is CAIKGVSYGYTF. The DNA of the CDR3 is TGTGCCATCAAGGGGGTTAGCTATGGCTACACCTTC.

There are many counts of this clonotype. The gene calls are TRBV7-9 and TRBJ2-2, with a tentative D call TRBD1 (5 bases). The V end lost 0 bases, the J end lost 6 bases, and 5 bases lay between the germline ends. CDR3 length: 13 amino acids. Germline-derived CDR1 and CDR2 are SEHNR and FQNEAQ (reference sequence). The CDR3 DNA is TGTGCCAGCAGCTTAGCAGGGGCCGGGGAGCTGTTTTTT. Translation: CASSLAGAGELFF.

This clonotype has ten or more counts. The chain joins TRBV4-3 to TRBJ1-2, with 8 bases identical to TRBD1. The CDR3 extends over 17 amino acids. CDR1 LGHNA and CDR2 YSLEER come from the germline V gene. V shed 0 bases and J 4 bases; nucleotides not matched to a gene: 10. The chain's CDR3 is CASSQEVDRESFYGYTF. CDR3 sequence (DNA): TGCGCCAGCAGCCAAGAAGTGGACAGGGAGTCCTTCTATGGCTACACCTTC.

At least ten counts were recorded for this clonotype. J is TRBJ1-3 and V is TRBV20-1, with D possibly being TRBD1 (6 bases). CDR1 is DFQATT and CDR2 is SNEGSKA in the germline V gene (reference sequence). Deletions cut 3 bases from V and 3 bases from J, with 12 bases between. The length of the CDR3 is 14 residues. The CDR3 is CSARAHRDGNTIYF. The CDR3 DNA reads as TGCAGTGCTAGGGCCCACAGGGATGGAAACACCATATATTTT.

This clonotype was found many times. This sequence joins TRBV3-1 and TRBJ2-1; D possibly corresponds to TRBD2 (6 bases). V was trimmed by 3 bases and J by 6 bases, leaving 21 bases between them. There are 17 residues in the CDR3. The V gene's germline CDR1 is LGHDT and CDR2 YNNKEL (reference sequence). CDR3 sequence reads: CASSQMGGLTHGNEQFF. CDR3 DNA sequence: TGTGCCAGCAGCCAGATGGGAGGACTCACCCACGGCAATGAGCAGTTCTTC.

The chain links TRBV11-1 to TRBJ1-1, with 7 bases that match TRBD1. The CDR3 runs 14 residues. J gave up 1 base and V 4 bases, and 3 bases lay outside the gene matches. CDR1 and CDR2 (germline): SGHAT, FQDESV (reference sequence). For the CDR3, the DNA is TGTGCCAGCAGCTCGGGGACAGCGAACACTGAAGCTTTCTTT. As protein: CASSSGTANTEAFF. Filled out from reference TRBV11-1 and TRBJ1-1, the complete variable domain reads EAEVAQSPRYKITEKSQAVAFWCDPISGHATLYWYRQILGQGPELLVQFQDESVVDDSQLPKDRFSAERLKGVDSTLKIQPAELGDSAMYLCASSSGTANTEAFFGQGTRLTVV.

This clonotype was seen at least ten times. V is TRBV14 and J is TRBJ2-7; a weak D match, TRBD1 (6 bases). The germline CDR1 and CDR2 sequences are SGHDN and FVKESK. This CDR3 is 15 amino acids long. V lost 2 bases, J lost 0 bases, and 11 bases lay in between. CDR3: CASSQLDRSSYEQYF. The CDR3 coding sequence is TGTGCCAGCAGCCAACTAGACAGGAGCTCCTACGAGCAGTACTTC.

This clonotype was detected many times. This chain joins TRBV12-3 or TRBV12-4 and TRBJ2-2; no definite D call. The CDR3 has 12 amino acids. V was shortened by 6 bases and J by 2 bases, with 4 bases between the two germline ends. CDR3 sequence (DNA): TGTGCCAGCAGCACTAACACCGGGGAGCTGTTTTTT. Translated: CASSTNTGELFF.

This clonotype occurred many times. The V call is TRBV28, the J call TRBJ2-7, with 10 bases that match TRBD2. The CDR3 runs to 15 residues. Germline assignment: CDR1 MDHEN and CDR2 SYDVKM. Trimming at V came to 6 bases and at J to 2 bases, leaving 7 bases not matched to a gene. The chain's CDR3 is CASRRTSGFAYEQYF. CDR3 DNA: TGTGCCAGCAGAAGGACTAGCGGTTTTGCCTACGAGCAGTACTTC.

The rearrangement uses TRBV18 and TRBJ2-7; no firm D call. The ends were cut back, 0 bases at V and 0 bases at J, with 12 bases in the middle. The CDR3 runs 16 residues. Germline CDR1 is KGHSH and CDR2 is LQKENI. CDR3 bases: TGTGCCAGCTCACCACCGTTGGTCCAAAACTCCTACGAGCAGTACTTC. Amino acid sequence: CASSPPLVQNSYEQYF.

There are many counts of this clonotype. V usage is TRBV7-9 and J usage is TRBJ1-1; D may be TRBD1 (6 bases). The V and J ends lost 1 base and 1 base respectively, with 10 bases between them. Germline V gene sequence: CDR1 SEHNR, CDR2 FQNEAQ (reference sequence). The CDR3 has 15 residues. The CDR3 bases are TGTGCCAGCAGCTTAGTGGGGGACACGAACACTGAAGCTTTCTTT. This gives the protein CASSLVGDTNTEAFF.

This clonotype was seen repeatedly, ten times or more. The chain recombines TRBV20-1 with TRBJ1-2; TRBD1 aligns across 8 bases. Germline CDR1 reads DFQATT; CDR2 reads SNEGSKA (reference sequence). The CDR3 has 15 amino acids. Trimming cost V 6 bases and J 0 bases; bases outside gene matches: 9. The CDR3 DNA is TGCAGTGCGAGGGGGGACAGGAGAGCTAACTATGGCTACACCTTC. It is translated as CSARGDRRANYGYTF.

The sample holds many counts of this clonotype. The V gene is TRBV5-5, the J gene TRBJ1-1; D might be TRBD1 (6 bases). V was trimmed by 2 bases and J by 4 bases, leaving 12 bases between them. The CDR3 is 14 amino acids. Germline CDR1 reads SGHKS; CDR2 reads YYEKEE (reference sequence). The CDR3 DNA reads TGTGCCAGCAGCTTCGGGGGCGCGTTCACTGAAGCTTTCTTT. Translation gives CASSFGGAFTEAFF.

This clonotype appeared many times. V is TRBV18 and J is TRBJ2-5; 9 nucleotides match TRBD2. Germline CDR1 is KGHSH and CDR2 is LQKENI. J lost 2 bases, V lost 6 bases, and 7 bases had no gene match. The CDR3 has 15 residues. The CDR3 is CASSPGLALQETQYF. In nucleotides, the CDR3 is TGTGCCAGCTCTCCCGGACTAGCGCTACAAGAGACCCAGTACTTC.

V is TRBV5-1 and J is TRBJ2-3; D is tentatively TRBD1 or TRBD2 (5 bases each). Germline lookup yields CDR1 SGHRS and CDR2 YFSETQ. This CDR3 is 15 amino acids long. V shed 0 bases and J shed 0 bases, with 8 bases lying between them. Here the CDR3 DNA reads TGCGCCAGCAGCTTGGTGGGACCCAGCACAGATACGCAGTATTTT. Protein: CASSLVGPSTDTQYF. Looking up the rest from reference TRBV5-1 and TRBJ2-3 gives the full variable domain: KAGVTQTPRYLIKTRGQQVTLSCSPISGHRSVSWYQQTPGQGLQFLFEYFSETQRNKGNFPGRFSGRQFSNSRSEMNVSTLELGDSALYLCASSLVGPSTDTQYFGPGTRLTVL.

This clonotype was observed at least ten times. The chain employs TRBV5-1 and TRBJ2-4; D remains ambiguous. From germline, CDR1 is SGHRS and CDR2 YFSETQ. The V end lost 5 bases, the J end lost 8 bases, and 11 bases lay between the germline ends. The CDR3 runs 12 residues. DNA for the CDR3: TGCGCCAGCAGTATCGAAGGGTACATTCAGTACTTC. Its translation: CASSIEGYIQYF.

Ten or more counts support this clonotype. The chain couples TRBV20-1 to TRBJ1-2; TRBD1 matches at 11 bases. Per the germline V gene, CDR1 is DFQATT and CDR2 is SNEGSKA (reference sequence). The junction had 4 bases not matched to a gene; V was cut back by 5 bases and J by 2 bases. The CDR3 consists of 14 residues. The CDR3 nucleotides are TGCAGTGCTCGTAGGACAGGGGGCAACTATGGCTACACCTTC. This encodes CSARRTGGNYGYTF.